These T cell receptor beta chains were read from a single sample in a study of OX40 agonist ivuxolimab in advanced cancers. The data were produced by immunoSEQ multiplex PCR, yet TCRdb's version contains in-frame clones alone and is incomplete. The profile shows over 50,000 clones, approximately 89% of them singletons. The specimen was CD4+ or CD8+ T cells sorted from blood, collected in a trial of the OX40 agonist ivuxolimab. These receptor sequences come from an adult with an advanced solid tumor such as melanoma, head and neck, liver or kidney cancer. CDR3s include the opening cysteine and the closing phenylalanine or tryptophan. The order of the fields is clone size, J gene, V gene, D gene, CDR3 protein, CDR3 DNA. D genes are given only for firm matches. Clone size, where shown, is once, few, many, or a class for clones that have expanded.

size: -
J: TRBJ2-2
V: TRBV27
D: TRBD2
CDR3: CASSLALAGGPYTGELFF
DNA: TGTGCCAGCAGTTTGGCCCTAGCGGGAGGGCCGTACACCGGGGAGCTGTTTTTT

size: -
J: TRBJ2-7
V: TRBV9
D: -
CDR3: CASSVVGTPTYEQYF
DNA: TGTGCCAGCAGCGTTGTTGGCACACCTACCTACGAGCAGTACTTC

size: -
J: TRBJ2-5
V: TRBV6-5
D: -
CDR3: CASRSLTGGVETQYF
DNA: TGTGCCAGCAGGAGCTTAACAGGGGGGGTAGAGACCCAGTACTTC

size: -
J: TRBJ1-2
V: TRBV9
D: TRBD1
CDR3: CASSVSGQMGDYGYTF
DNA: TGTGCCAGCAGCGTTTCGGGACAGATGGGGGACTATGGCTACACCTTC

size: -
J: TRBJ2-7
V: TRBV5-4
D: -
CDR3: CASSLEGLSYEQYF
DNA: TGTGCCAGCAGCTTGGAGGGACTCAGTTACGAGCAGTACTTC

size: -
J: TRBJ2-7
V: TRBV27
D: -
CDR3: CASSFSPGRYEQYF
DNA: TGTGCCAGCAGTTTCTCCCCAGGGAGGTACGAGCAGTACTTC

size: -
J: TRBJ2-7
V: TRBV30
D: TRBD2
CDR3: CAWSGPSGASEQYF
DNA: TGTGCCTGGAGTGGTCCTAGCGGGGCCTCCGAGCAGTACTTC

size: few
J: TRBJ2-1
V: TRBV28
D: -
CDR3: CASSFGGGAYNEQFF
DNA: TGTGCCAGCAGTTTCGGGGGAGGAGCGTACAATGAGCAGTTCTTC

size: -
J: TRBJ2-5
V: TRBV9
D: TRBD1
CDR3: CASSGRGPDETQYF
DNA: TGTGCCAGCAGCGGCAGGGGGCCGGACGAGACCCAGTACTTC

size: -
J: TRBJ2-7
V: TRBV15
D: -
CDR3: CATSYATTYEQYF
DNA: TGTGCCACCAGCTACGCCACGACCTACGAGCAGTACTTC

size: -
J: TRBJ2-3
V: TRBV6-1
D: -
CDR3: CASGLHTQYF
DNA: TGTGCCAGTGGACTCCATACGCAGTATTTT

size: -
J: TRBJ1-2
V: TRBV13
D: -
CDR3: CASSERGLYGYTF
DNA: TGTGCCAGCAGCGAAAGGGGCCTCTATGGCTACACCTTC

size: once
J: TRBJ2-7
V: TRBV28
D: -
CDR3: CASGPGAFYEQYF
DNA: TGTGCCAGCGGGCCCGGGGCTTTCTACGAGCAGTACTTC

size: -
J: TRBJ2-7
V: TRBV4-3
D: TRBD1
CDR3: CASSQGQGAYEQYF
DNA: TGCGCCAGCAGCCAAGGACAGGGGGCGTACGAGCAGTACTTC

size: -
J: TRBJ2-7
V: TRBV10-2
D: -
CDR3: CASSDLWGSYEQYF
DNA: TGCGCCAGCAGTGACCTGTGGGGGTCCTACGAGCAGTACTTC

size: -
J: TRBJ2-5
V: TRBV28
D: -
CDR3: CASSPGSQREEETQYF
DNA: TGTGCCAGCAGTCCTGGGTCTCAGCGCGAGGAGGAGACCCAGTACTTC

size: -
J: TRBJ2-7
V: TRBV4-1
D: -
CDR3: CASSQESEQYF
DNA: TGCGCCAGCAGCCAAGAATCCGAGCAGTACTTC

size: -
J: TRBJ1-2
V: TRBV6-5
D: TRBD1
CDR3: CASSYAGQGFYGYTF
DNA: TGTGCCAGCAGTTATGCGGGACAGGGGTTCTATGGCTACACCTTC

size: -
J: TRBJ2-3
V: TRBV5-6
D: -
CDR3: CASSLDDTQYF
DNA: TGTGCCAGCAGCTTGGACGATACGCAGTATTTT

size: -
J: TRBJ2-5
V: TRBV4-3
D: -
CDR3: CASSQERLEKETQYF
DNA: TGCGCCAGCAGCCAAGAGAGACTAGAGAAAGAGACCCAGTACTTC

size: -
J: TRBJ2-7
V: TRBV19
D: TRBD1
CDR3: CASSPGQGAYEQYF
DNA: TGTGCCAGTAGTCCGGGACAGGGGGCATACGAGCAGTACTTC

size: -
J: TRBJ2-3
V: TRBV2
D: -
CDR3: CASSDSLSSTDTQYF
DNA: TGTGCCAGCAGTGATTCTCTGAGTAGCACAGATACGCAGTATTTT

size: -
J: TRBJ1-4
V: TRBV28
D: -
CDR3: CASSLGSGKLFF
DNA: TGTGCCAGCAGTTTAGGGAGTGGAAAACTGTTTTTT

size: -
J: TRBJ2-5
V: TRBV11-2
D: TRBD2
CDR3: CASSLDLASGRETQYF
DNA: TGTGCCAGCAGCTTAGATCTAGCTAGCGGCAGGGAGACCCAGTACTTC

size: once
J: TRBJ2-7
V: TRBV28
D: TRBD2
CDR3: CASSGGDEQYF
DNA: TGTGCCAGCAGTGGGGGGGACGAGCAGTACTTC

size: -
J: TRBJ2-7
V: TRBV10-3
D: -
CDR3: CAISGPEGLDEQYF
DNA: TGTGCCATCAGTGGGCCAGAGGGGCTCGACGAGCAGTACTTC

size: -
J: TRBJ2-2
V: TRBV12-1
D: -
CDR3: CAIFLLTTYTGELFF
DNA: TGTGCCATTTTCCTTCTGACTACTTACACCGGGGAGCTGTTTTTT

size: -
J: TRBJ2-1
V: TRBV4-1
D: -
CDR3: CASSQEGRGANEQFF
DNA: TGCGCCAGCAGCCAAGAGGGACGGGGTGCCAATGAGCAGTTCTTC

size: few
J: TRBJ2-7
V: TRBV7-8
D: TRBD1
CDR3: CASSSGQDAYEQYF
DNA: TGTGCCAGCAGCAGCGGACAGGATGCCTACGAGCAGTACTTC

size: -
J: TRBJ1-2
V: TRBV4-3
D: TRBD1
CDR3: CASSQDETGGNGYTF
DNA: TGCGCCAGCAGCCAAGATGAGACAGGGGGTAATGGCTACACCTTC

size: once
J: TRBJ2-7
V: TRBV11-3
D: -
CDR3: CASSPGIFYEQYF
DNA: TGTGCCAGCAGCCCTGGGATCTTCTACGAGCAGTACTTC

size: -
J: TRBJ2-3
V: TRBV28
D: -
CDR3: CASSLWSGLPTDTQYF
DNA: TGTGCCAGCAGTTTATGGTCGGGACTCCCCACAGATACGCAGTATTTT

size: -
J: TRBJ2-3
V: TRBV4-3
D: -
CDR3: CASSQGGLDADTQYF
DNA: TGCGCCAGCAGCCAAGGAGGGCTTGACGCAGATACGCAGTATTTT

size: -
J: TRBJ2-1
V: TRBV4-3
D: -
CDR3: CASSQGRGYEQFF
DNA: TGCGCCAGCAGCCAGGGAAGGGGATATGAGCAGTTCTTC

size: -
J: TRBJ1-6
V: TRBV27
D: TRBD1
CDR3: CASSPSPDRNNSPLHF
DNA: TGTGCCAGCAGTCCCTCCCCGGACAGGAACAATTCACCCCTCCACTTT

size: -
J: TRBJ2-7
V: TRBV10-1
D: -
CDR3: CASSAGRGYEQYF
DNA: TGCGCCAGCAGTGCCGGGAGAGGCTACGAGCAGTACTTC

size: -
J: TRBJ2-3
V: TRBV7-3
D: TRBD1
CDR3: CASSLPGQVLDTQYF
DNA: TGTGCCAGCAGCCTACCGGGACAGGTTTTGGATACGCAGTATTTT

size: -
J: TRBJ2-3
V: TRBV11-3
D: -
CDR3: CASSFGTDTQYF
DNA: TGTGCCAGCAGCTTTGGAACAGATACGCAGTATTTT

size: -
J: TRBJ2-7
V: TRBV15
D: TRBD1
CDR3: CATSGDRVGRQYF
DNA: TGTGCCACCAGCGGTGACAGGGTAGGCCGGCAGTACTTC

size: -
J: TRBJ1-3
V: TRBV4-3
D: -
CDR3: CASSQDRVSSGNTIYF
DNA: TGCGCCAGCAGCCAAGATCGGGTTAGCTCTGGAAACACCATATATTTT

size: -
J: TRBJ2-5
V: TRBV7-9
D: -
CDR3: CASSLAGLETQYF
DNA: TGTGCCAGCAGCTTAGCTGGGTTGGAGACCCAGTACTTC

size: -
J: TRBJ1-4
V: TRBV5-6
D: -
CDR3: CASSLGQAIDQLFF
DNA: TGTGCCAGCAGCTTGGGACAGGCTATTGACCAACTGTTTTTT